Below, 30 T cell receptor beta chains from the same sample are listed, as sequenced in a study of T cell responses to AZD1222 COVID-19 vaccine. Produced via immunoSEQ multiplex PCR; TCRdb's table is partial and in-frame only. This sample has around 100,000 clones, with 86% found just once. The sample in question was peripheral blood, obtained on day 0 of AZD1222 vaccination. These receptor sequences come from an adult in good health.

The chain uses TRBV18 and TRBJ2-3, with 10 bases identical to TRBD2. CDR3 size: 16 residues. CDR1 is KGHSH and CDR2 is LQKENI in the germline V gene. Trimming took 5 bases from V and 2 from J; bases not matched to a gene: 7. CDR3 loop: CASSKGLADYTDTQYF. CDR3 in DNA: TGTGCCAGCTCAAAAGGACTAGCGGATTACACAGATACGCAGTATTTT.

The genes are TRBV3-1 (or the pseudogene TRBV3-2) and TRBJ2-4; 9 nucleotides align to TRBD1. Germline CDR1 is LGHDT and CDR2 is YNNKEL (reference sequence). With V trimmed by 5 bases and J by 8 bases, 4 bases remained unmatched. This CDR3 region has 13 residues. CDR3 DNA: TGTGCCAGCAGCGCTACAGGGGGCCACATTCAGTACTTC. Translation: CASSATGGHIQYF.

The chain is built from TRBV6-1 and TRBJ2-7, with no clear D. The CDR3 is 13 residues long. Trimming shortened V by 2 bases and J by 2 bases, and 7 bases separated the two germline ends. Germline values: CDR1 MNHNS, CDR2 SASEGT. The CDR3 spells CASSEQTAYEQYF. CDR3 nucleotide sequence: TGTGCCAGCAGTGAACAGACGGCCTACGAGCAGTACTTC.

This clone has only a few counts. This chain connects TRBV6-2 or TRBV6-3 to TRBJ2-5, with D possibly matching TRBD1 (6 bases). This CDR3 has 16 residues. Trimming took off 4 bases at V and 4 bases at J, with 19 bases between the two ends. Per germline, CDR1 MNHEY and CDR2 SVGEGT. Here the CDR3 reads CASSSLMTGAIETQYF. The CDR3 coding sequence is TGTGCCAGCAGTTCCTTGATGACAGGAGCAATAGAGACCCAGTACTTC.

The V gene is TRBV7-3, the J gene TRBJ1-3; D remains ambiguous. This CDR3 is 13 amino acids long. The V end lost 5 bases, the J end lost 2 bases, and 7 bases lay between the germline ends. From germline, CDR1 is SGHTA and CDR2 FQGTGA. This chain's CDR3 is CASSVTAGNTIYF. CDR3 bases: TGTGCCAGCAGCGTCACAGCTGGAAACACCATATATTTT. Complete variable domain (other parts from reference TRBV7-3 and TRBJ1-3): GAGVSQTPSNKVTEKGKYVELRCDPISGHTALYWYRQSLGQGPEFLIYFQGTGAADDSGLPNDRFFAVRPEGSVSTLKIQRTERGDSAVYLCASSVTAGNTIYFGEGSWLTVV.

This rearrangement joins TRBV6-6 to TRBJ2-7, with 9 nucleotides matching TRBD2. J gave up 3 bases and V 5 bases, and 5 bases lay outside the gene matches. Germline-derived CDR1 and CDR2 are MNHNY and SVGAGI (reference sequence). The CDR3 has 14 amino acids. CDR3 region: CASSPASGNYEQYF. The CDR3 DNA follows: TGTGCCAGCAGTCCGGCTAGCGGGAACTACGAGCAGTACTTC.

The gene calls are TRBV13 and TRBJ2-1, with 15 bases fitting TRBD2. The trim removed 1 base at V and 7 bases at J, leaving 5 bases unmatched. The germline CDR1 and CDR2 sequences are PRHDT and FYEKMQ (reference sequence). This CDR3 is 17 amino acids long. The CDR3 spells CASSLETGTSGRNEQFF. CDR3 DNA: TGTGCCAGCAGCTTAGAAACCGGGACTAGCGGGAGGAATGAGCAGTTCTTC.

The CDR3 nucleotides read TGTGCCAGCCGCAACAGGAATTCACCCCTCCACTTT. Amino acids: CASRNRNSPLHF. V and J are TRBV28 and TRBJ1-6; a possible D gene is TRBD1 (5 bases). Germline values: CDR1 MDHEN, CDR2 SYDVKM. CDR3 size: 12 residues. V lost 8 bases and J 7 bases, leaving 9 bases between the germline ends.

The V call is TRBV9, the J call TRBJ2-1, with a possible D match to TRBD2 (6 bases). Trimming removed 4 bases at V and 4 bases at J, with 18 bases between. Germline V gives CDR1 SGDLS, CDR2 YYNGEE. The CDR3 is 16 residues long. The CDR3 sequence is CASSSDRDLLYNEQFF. CDR3 coding DNA: TGTGCCAGCAGCTCAGACCGGGACTTGCTTTACAATGAGCAGTTCTTC.

The rearrangement joins TRBV7-8 to TRBJ1-1, with TRBD1 identical over 7 bases. Germline V gene data show CDR1 as SGHVS and CDR2 as FQNEAQ. Losses at the gene ends were 1 base for V and 6 bases for J; bases not matched to a gene: 8. The CDR3 is 15 residues long. CDR3 nucleotides: TGTGCCAGCAGCTTAGTTCCAGGGGGAGTTTCTGAAGCTTTCTTT. Its translation: CASSLVPGGVSEAFF.

CDR3 sequence reads: CAWSLQRTGYTF. The CDR3 nucleotides are TGTGCCTGGAGCCTTCAAAGGACAGGCTACACCTTC. The V gene is TRBV30, the J gene TRBJ1-2; D is perhaps TRBD1 (5 bases). The CDR3 contains 12 residues. The germline CDR1 and CDR2 sequences are GTSNPN and SVGIG (reference sequence). V lost 3 bases to trimming and J lost 8 bases, with 13 bases between them.

V and J are TRBV28 and TRBJ1-5, with D uncertain. The V gene's germline CDR1 is MDHEN and CDR2 SYDVKM. This CDR3 comprises 14 residues. V lost 4 bases to trimming and J lost 1 base, with 8 bases between them. This chain's CDR3 is CASSYPLSNQPQHF. The CDR3 nucleotides read TGTGCCAGCAGTTACCCACTGAGCAATCAGCCCCAGCATTTT.

This chain uses TRBV7-2 with TRBJ1-2; D not certain. This CDR3 contains 12 residues. The V gene lost 5 bases and the J gene lost 4 bases, with 8 bases spanning the gap. Germline CDR1 is SGHTA and CDR2 is FQGNSA. The CDR3 spells CASSHGTYGYTF. CDR3 in DNA: TGTGCCAGCAGCCACGGAACCTATGGCTACACCTTC.

The chain carries TRBV29-1 and TRBJ2-1; 13 nucleotides agree with TRBD2. Germline trimming cut 3 bases from V and 3 bases from J; bases unmatched to any gene: 8. The CDR3 totals 17 residues. Germline V gives CDR1 SQVTM, CDR2 ANQGSEA. The CDR3 DNA reads TGCAGCGTTGAGTCGGGACTAGCGGGGTACCGCTACAATGAGCAGTTCTTC. Its translation is CSVESGLAGYRYNEQFF.

V is TRBV28 and J is TRBJ1-1; D unclear. The CDR3 extends over 13 amino acids. Germline V CDR1 and CDR2: MDHEN, SYDVKM. V shed 2 bases and J shed 3 bases, with 7 bases lying between them. CDR3 region: CASSLRVDTEAFF. The CDR3, as DNA: TGTGCCAGCAGTTTAAGGGTTGACACTGAAGCTTTCTTT.

This clone occurred a few times. This chain joins TRBV5-1 and TRBJ2-2; D uncertain. CDR1 is SGHRS, CDR2 YFSETQ, per germline. CDR3 length: 14 amino acids. Trimming took 0 bases from V and 4 from J, leaving 7 bases between them. The CDR3 sequence is CASSLGSGTGELFF. Written as DNA, the CDR3 is TGCGCCAGCAGCTTGGGGAGTGGCACCGGGGAGCTGTTTTTT. The full variable domain, completed using reference TRBV5-1 and TRBJ2-2, is KAGVTQTPRYLIKTRGQQVTLSCSPISGHRSVSWYQQTPGQGLQFLFEYFSETQRNKGNFPGRFSGRQFSNSRSEMNVSTLELGDSALYLCASSLGSGTGELFFGEGSRLTVL.

The chain links TRBV18 to TRBJ2-5; 11 positions agree with TRBD1. The CDR3 is 15 residues long. V dropped 2 bases and J dropped 5; count of bases not matched to a gene: 4. Germline assignment: CDR1 KGHSH and CDR2 LQKENI. The chain's CDR3 is CASSPGTGGRETQYF. The DNA of the CDR3 is TGTGCCAGCTCACCAGGGACAGGGGGAAGGGAGACCCAGTACTTC. Using reference TRBV18 and TRBJ2-5 for the parts outside the CDR3, the full variable domain is NAGVMQNPRHLVRRRGQEARLRCSPMKGHSHVYWYRQLPEEGLKFMVYLQKENIIDESGMPKERFSAEFPKEGPSILRIQQVVRGDSAAYFCASSPGTGGRETQYFGPGTRLLVL.

The rearrangement uses TRBV6-2 or TRBV6-3 and TRBJ1-1, with a possible D match to TRBD1 (6 bases). The V gene lost 6 bases and the J gene lost 3 bases, with 11 bases spanning the gap. Germline CDR1 MNHEY, CDR2 SVGEGT. The CDR3 runs 13 residues. CDR3 sequence reads: CASSGRQDTEAFF. In DNA form, the CDR3 reads TGTGCCAGCAGCGGACGACAGGACACTGAAGCTTTCTTT.

On this clone itself: Other DNA sequences in this specimen translate into the identical CDR3. This chain connects TRBV30 to TRBJ1-1; D not certain. The V end was cut by 0 bases, the J end by 3 bases, with 8 bases between. CDR1 and CDR2 from the germline V gene are GTSNPN and SVGIG (reference sequence). The CDR3 has 13 residues. Here the CDR3 reads CAWSVGRDTEAFF. Here the CDR3 DNA reads TGTGCCTGGAGTGTAGGCCGGGACACTGAAGCTTTCTTT. Filled out from reference TRBV30 and TRBJ1-1, the complete variable domain reads SQTIHQWPATLVQPVGSPLSLECTVEGTSNPNLYWYRQAAGRGLQLLFYSVGIGQISSEVPQNLSASRPQDRQFILSSKKLLLSDSGFYLCAWSVGRDTEAFFGQGTRLTVV.

In DNA form, the CDR3 reads TGTGCCAGCAGTGAAAGTTACACTGAAGCTTTCTTT. Amino acid sequence: CASSESYTEAFF. The chain joins TRBV2 to TRBJ1-1; no reliable D call. The CDR3 has 12 residues. Germline loops: CDR1 SNHLY, CDR2 FYNNEI. Trimming removed 2 bases from V and 3 bases from J, with 4 bases in between.

This clone turned up a few times. The chain couples TRBV14 to TRBJ2-7; unclear D gene. This CDR3 comprises 13 residues. Trimming took 5 bases from V and 6 from J, leaving 14 bases between them. Germline assignment: CDR1 SGHDN and CDR2 FVKESK. CDR3 coding DNA: TGTGCCAGCAGCTCGGTGTCCGTCAGCGAGCAGTACTTC. It is translated as CASSSVSVSEQYF.

V and J are TRBV6-6 and TRBJ2-4, with D perhaps being TRBD1 or TRBD2 (5 bases each). The CDR3 contains 16 residues. V lost 2 bases, J lost 5 bases, and 16 bases lay in between. The V gene's germline CDR1 is MNHNY and CDR2 SVGAGI (reference sequence). The CDR3 sequence is CASSYPGTRKENIQYF. The CDR3 nucleotides are TGTGCCAGCAGTTACCCCGGGACGAGGAAGGAAAACATTCAGTACTTC.

The V call is TRBV19, the J call TRBJ1-1; D remains unclear. Looked up from germline, CDR1 is LNHDA and CDR2 is SQIVND (reference sequence). The V and J ends lost 6 bases and 4 bases respectively, with 6 bases between them. The CDR3 consists of 11 residues. The CDR3 DNA reads as TGTGCCAGTAGGTATGGCACTGAAGCTTTCTTT. Amino acids: CASRYGTEAFF. Full variable domain (remainder filled in from reference TRBV19 and TRBJ1-1): DGGITQSPKYLFRKEGQNVTLSCEQNLNHDAMYWYRQDPGQGLRLIYYSQIVNDFQKGDIAEGYSVSREKKESFPLTVTSAQKNPTAFYLCASRYGTEAFFGQGTRLTVV.

This chain connects TRBV5-1 to TRBJ2-2, with D hard to call. The V gene's germline CDR1 is SGHRS and CDR2 YFSETQ. V was shortened by 1 base and J by 5 bases, with 6 bases between the two germline ends. The CDR3 extends over 13 amino acids. CDR3 nucleotides: TGCGCCAGCAGCTTGTCCGGGACCGGGGAGCTGTTTTTT. Its translation: CASSLSGTGELFF.

By share, this clone counts as medium-sized (0.01 to 0.1%). The V gene is TRBV20-1, the J gene TRBJ1-2; the match to TRBD1 covers 11 bases. Germline V CDR1 and CDR2: DFQATT, SNEGSKA (reference sequence). V was pared by 3 bases and J by 5 bases, with 5 bases of the junction left unmatched. The CDR3 spans 14 residues. CDR3 nucleotide sequence: TGCAGTGCTAGTGGACAGGGGGCAGTGTATGGCTACACCTTC. Translating it yields CSASGQGAVYGYTF.

V is TRBV19 and J is TRBJ2-2; TRBD1 is a possible D gene (5 bases). The germline V and J ends were trimmed by 6 bases and 1 base, with 12 bases remaining between them. Germline CDR1 LNHDA, CDR2 SQIVND (reference sequence). The CDR3 consists of 15 residues. In DNA form, the CDR3 reads TGTGCCAGTAGACGACAGACCTTGAACACCGGGGAGCTGTTTTTT. This translates into CASRRQTLNTGELFF.

The rearrangement links TRBV20-1 to TRBJ1-6; 8 positions agree with TRBD1. This CDR3 contains 15 residues. The germline CDR1 and CDR2 sequences are DFQATT and SNEGSKA (reference sequence). V lost 3 bases and J lost 7; bases outside the gene matches: 8. CDR3 sequence reads: CSASMTGAGNSPLHF. In DNA, the CDR3 is TGCAGTGCTAGTATGACAGGGGCGGGAAATTCACCCCTCCACTTT.

This chain uses TRBV19 with TRBJ1-1, with 7 bases lining up with TRBD1. Losses at the gene ends were 5 bases for V and 2 bases for J; bases not matched to a gene: 8. Germline V gene sequence: CDR1 LNHDA, CDR2 SQIVND (reference sequence). The CDR3 is 15 amino acids. For the CDR3, the DNA is TGTGCCAGTAGTCCCCGGGACAGTCGCAACACTGAAGCTTTCTTT. Its protein is CASSPRDSRNTEAFF. The complete variable domain, with remaining parts taken from reference TRBV19 and TRBJ1-1, reads DGGITQSPKYLFRKEGQNVTLSCEQNLNHDAMYWYRQDPGQGLRLIYYSQIVNDFQKGDIAEGYSVSREKKESFPLTVTSAQKNPTAFYLCASSPRDSRNTEAFFGQGTRLTVV.

The genes are TRBV30 and TRBJ1-4, with D perhaps matching TRBD1 (6 bases). CDR3 size: 13 residues. The germline V gene has CDR1 GTSNPN and CDR2 SVGIG (reference sequence). Trimming cost V 5 bases and J 6 bases, with 13 bases left between them. The CDR3: CAWLGAPYEKLFF. The CDR3 bases are TGTGCCTGGTTGGGGGCGCCGTATGAAAAACTGTTTTTT.

The genes are TRBV4-2 and TRBJ1-4; no clear D gene. The CDR3 has 15 residues. The V and J ends lost 4 bases and 0 bases respectively, with 9 bases between them. Germline CDR1 LGHNA, CDR2 YNFKEQ. CDR3 DNA: TGTGCCAGCAGCCTAAACCCTTCAACTAATGAAAAACTGTTTTTT. Protein product: CASSLNPSTNEKLFF.